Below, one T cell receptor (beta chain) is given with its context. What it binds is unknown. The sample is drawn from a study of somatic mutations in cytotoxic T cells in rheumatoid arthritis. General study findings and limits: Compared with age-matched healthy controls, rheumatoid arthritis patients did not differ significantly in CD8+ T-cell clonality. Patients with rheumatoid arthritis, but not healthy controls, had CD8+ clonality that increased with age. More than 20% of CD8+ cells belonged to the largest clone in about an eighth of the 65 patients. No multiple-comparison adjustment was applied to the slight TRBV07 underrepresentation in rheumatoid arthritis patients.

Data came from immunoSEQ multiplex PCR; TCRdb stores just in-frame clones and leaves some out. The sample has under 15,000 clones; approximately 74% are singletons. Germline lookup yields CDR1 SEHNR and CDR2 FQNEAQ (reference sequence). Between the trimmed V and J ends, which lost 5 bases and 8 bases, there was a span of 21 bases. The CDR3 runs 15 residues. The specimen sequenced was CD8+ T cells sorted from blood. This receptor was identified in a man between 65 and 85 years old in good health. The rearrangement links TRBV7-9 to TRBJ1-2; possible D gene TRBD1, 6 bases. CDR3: CASSHGGLSEHGYTF. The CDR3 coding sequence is TGTGCCAGCAGCCACGGGGGGCTTTCCGAGCACGGCTACACCTTC.